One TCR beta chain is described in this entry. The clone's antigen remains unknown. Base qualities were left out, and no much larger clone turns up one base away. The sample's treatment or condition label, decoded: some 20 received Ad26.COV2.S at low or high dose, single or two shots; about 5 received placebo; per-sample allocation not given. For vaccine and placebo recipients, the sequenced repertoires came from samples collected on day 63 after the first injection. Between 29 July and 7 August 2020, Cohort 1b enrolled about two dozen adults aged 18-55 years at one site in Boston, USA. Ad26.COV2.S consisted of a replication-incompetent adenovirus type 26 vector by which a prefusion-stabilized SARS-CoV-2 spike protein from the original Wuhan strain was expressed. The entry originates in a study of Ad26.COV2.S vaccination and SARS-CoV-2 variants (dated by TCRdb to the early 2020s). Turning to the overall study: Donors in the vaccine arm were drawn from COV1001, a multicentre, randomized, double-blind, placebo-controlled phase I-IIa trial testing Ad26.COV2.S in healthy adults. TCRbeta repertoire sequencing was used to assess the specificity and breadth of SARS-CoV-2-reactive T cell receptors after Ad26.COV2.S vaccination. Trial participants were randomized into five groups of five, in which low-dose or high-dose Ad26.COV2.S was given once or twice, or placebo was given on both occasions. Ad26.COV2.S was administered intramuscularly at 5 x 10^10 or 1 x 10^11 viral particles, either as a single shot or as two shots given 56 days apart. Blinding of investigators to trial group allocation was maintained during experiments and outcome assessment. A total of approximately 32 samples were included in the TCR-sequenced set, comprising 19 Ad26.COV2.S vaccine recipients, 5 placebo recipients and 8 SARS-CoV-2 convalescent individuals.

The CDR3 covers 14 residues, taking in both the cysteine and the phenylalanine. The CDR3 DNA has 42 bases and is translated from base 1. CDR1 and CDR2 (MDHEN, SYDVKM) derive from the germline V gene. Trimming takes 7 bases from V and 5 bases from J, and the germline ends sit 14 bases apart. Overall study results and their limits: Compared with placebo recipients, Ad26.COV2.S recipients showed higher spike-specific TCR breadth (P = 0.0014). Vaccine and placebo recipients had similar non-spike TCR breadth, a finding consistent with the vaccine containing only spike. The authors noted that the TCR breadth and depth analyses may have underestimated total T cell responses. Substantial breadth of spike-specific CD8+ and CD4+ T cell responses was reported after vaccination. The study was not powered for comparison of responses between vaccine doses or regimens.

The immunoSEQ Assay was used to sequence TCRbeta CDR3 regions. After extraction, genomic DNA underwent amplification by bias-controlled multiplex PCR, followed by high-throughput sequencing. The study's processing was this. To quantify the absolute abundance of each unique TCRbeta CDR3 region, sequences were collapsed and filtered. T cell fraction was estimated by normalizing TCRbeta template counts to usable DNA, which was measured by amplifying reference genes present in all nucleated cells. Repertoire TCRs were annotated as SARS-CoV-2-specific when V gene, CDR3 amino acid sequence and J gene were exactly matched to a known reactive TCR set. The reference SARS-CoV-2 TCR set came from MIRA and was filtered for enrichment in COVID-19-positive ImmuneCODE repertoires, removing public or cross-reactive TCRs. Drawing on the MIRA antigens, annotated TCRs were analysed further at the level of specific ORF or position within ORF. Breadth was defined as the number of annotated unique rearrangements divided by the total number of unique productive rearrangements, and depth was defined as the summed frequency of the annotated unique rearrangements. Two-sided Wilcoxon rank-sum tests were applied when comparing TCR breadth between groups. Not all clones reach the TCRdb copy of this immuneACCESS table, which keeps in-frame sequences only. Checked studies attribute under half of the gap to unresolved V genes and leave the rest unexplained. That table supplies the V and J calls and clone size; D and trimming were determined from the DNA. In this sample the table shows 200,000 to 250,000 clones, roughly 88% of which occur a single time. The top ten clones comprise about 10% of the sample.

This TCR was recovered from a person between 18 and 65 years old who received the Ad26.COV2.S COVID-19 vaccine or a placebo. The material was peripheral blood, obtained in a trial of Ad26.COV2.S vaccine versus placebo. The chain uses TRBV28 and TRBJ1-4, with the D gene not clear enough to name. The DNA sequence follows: TGTGCCAGCATGTTGACCGGGGAAAATGAAAAACTGTTTTTT. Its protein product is CASMLTGENEKLFF.